The next 14 T cell receptor beta chains were all read from a single sample in a study of blood T cell repertoires in COVID-19. The assay was immunoSEQ multiplex PCR, and TCRdb's table has in-frame clones only and misses some. The table includes about 250,000 clones, around 90% detected once. What was sequenced was PBMCs or T cells enriched from blood (not recorded which). All receptors derive from a woman in her 30s with acute COVID-19.

This chain joins TRBV9 and TRBJ2-5; 10 bases agree with TRBD1. Trimming removed 0 bases from V and 9 bases from J; junction bases left unmatched: 5. Looked up from germline, CDR1 is SGDLS and CDR2 is YYNGEE. CDR3 length equals 14 residues. This chain's CDR3 is CASSVGQGATPQYF. The CDR3 DNA is TGTGCCAGCAGCGTAGGACAGGGGGCCACTCCCCAGTACTTC.

This clone was observed a handful of times. The V and J genes are TRBV15 and TRBJ1-4; weak D call: TRBD1 (5 bases). V gave up 9 bases and J gave up 4 bases, with 12 bases separating them. This CDR3 comprises 13 residues. The germline gives CDR1 LNHNV, CDR2 YYDKDF (reference sequence). The CDR3 region is CATAGFSNEKLFF. DNA of the CDR3: TGTGCCACGGCAGGGTTTAGTAATGAAAAACTGTTTTTT.

The chain links TRBV10-3 to TRBJ1-2; D ambiguous. The germline V gene encodes CDR1 ENHRY and CDR2 SYGVKD. This CDR3 has 16 amino acids. With 8 bases removed from V and 0 bases from J, the gap between germline ends came to 19 bases. The CDR3 region has the DNA TGTGCCATCGGCCCGGCGGCGGGGAATACTAACTATGGCTACACCTTC. Residues: CAIGPAAGNTNYGYTF.

The chain is built from TRBV18 and TRBJ1-5; the D gene is possibly TRBD1 (5 bases). The CDR3 contains 15 residues. CDR1 and CDR2 (germline): KGHSH, LQKENI. Deletions cut 3 bases from V and 4 bases from J, with 13 bases between. CDR3 nucleotides: TGTGCCAGCTCACCCACAGGCCCGCCTAATCAGCCCCAGCATTTT. This translates into CASSPTGPPNQPQHF.

This chain uses TRBV11-2 with TRBJ2-3; TRBD1 matches 9 bases. Germline trimming cut 5 bases from V and 6 bases from J; bases unmatched to any gene: 12. The CDR3 consists of 16 residues. The germline CDR1 and CDR2 sequences are SGHAT and FQNNGV. This chain's CDR3 is CASSRGTGPNSDTQYF. In nucleotides, the CDR3 is TGTGCCAGCAGCCGGGGGACAGGGCCGAATTCGGATACGCAGTATTTT. The full variable domain, its missing parts supplied by reference TRBV11-2 and TRBJ2-3, is EAGVAQSPRYKIIEKRQSVAFWCNPISGHATLYWYQQILGQGPKLLIQFQNNGVVDDSQLPKDRFSAERLKGVDSTLKIQPAKLEDSAVYLCASSRGTGPNSDTQYFGPGTRLTVL.

V and J are TRBV11-3 and TRBJ2-3; no reliable D call. Germline V CDR1 and CDR2: SGHNT, YENEEA. The ends were cut back, 1 base at V and 3 bases at J, with 11 bases in the middle. This CDR3 comprises 15 residues. Here the CDR3 DNA reads TGTGCCAGCAGCTTAGGTGACCCCGGGACAGATACGCAGTATTTT. This gives the protein CASSLGDPGTDTQYF.

The chain links TRBV30 to TRBJ1-5, with a possible D match to TRBD1 (6 bases). Trimming pared 7 bases from V and 6 bases from J, leaving 16 bases between. Germline V gene lookup returns CDR1 GTSNPN and CDR2 SVGIG (reference sequence). The CDR3 loop spans 13 amino acids. The CDR3 reads CAYSRGPPQPQHF. The CDR3, as DNA: TGTGCCTATAGCAGGGGCCCCCCTCAGCCCCAGCATTTT.

This chain connects TRBV9 to TRBJ2-2, with TRBD1 matching over 9 bases. Per the germline V gene, CDR1 is SGDLS and CDR2 is YYNGEE. Losses at the gene ends were 0 bases for V and 8 bases for J; bases not matched to a gene: 8. The CDR3 contains 16 residues. CDR3 amino acids: CASSVDEGQGQGELFF. Here the CDR3 DNA reads TGTGCCAGCAGCGTAGATGAGGGACAGGGTCAAGGGGAGCTGTTTTTT.

This chain uses TRBV6-5 with TRBJ1-1, with D possibly TRBD1 on 5 matching bases. The CDR3 sequence is 15 residues long. Trimming stripped 0 bases from V and 4 bases from J, with 12 bases between. Germline V gene sequence: CDR1 MNHEY, CDR2 SVGAGI. CDR3 loop: CASSYSRTGGTEAFF. CDR3 DNA: TGTGCCAGCAGTTACTCGCGGACGGGGGGCACTGAAGCTTTCTTT.

The rearrangement joins TRBV5-6 to TRBJ2-4, with 10 bases identical to TRBD2. Losses at the gene ends were 4 bases for V and 5 bases for J; bases not matched to a gene: 18. The CDR3 has 19 residues. Germline CDR1 SGHDT, CDR2 YYEEEE. CDR3 coding DNA: TGTGCCAGCAGCCCGCAGCGGGGACTAGCGAACCATCACGAAAACATTCAGTACTTC. Translation gives CASSPQRGLANHHENIQYF. Combining the CDR3 with reference TRBV5-6 and TRBJ2-4 gives the whole variable domain DAGVTQSPTHLIKTRGQQVTLRCSPKSGHDTVSWYQQALGQGPQFIFQYYEEEERQRGNFPDRFSGHQFPNYSSELNVNALLLGDSALYLCASSPQRGLANHHENIQYFGAGTRLSVL.

CDR3 region: CASSEFNNRVSSEKLFF. CDR3 coding DNA: TGTGCCAGTAGTGAATTCAACAACAGGGTATCATCGGAAAAACTGTTTTTT. V and J are TRBV19 and TRBJ1-4, with a possible D match to TRBD1 (6 bases). There are 17 residues in the CDR3. Trimming pared 5 bases from V and 8 bases from J, leaving 24 bases between. Germline-derived CDR1 and CDR2 are LNHDA and SQIVND (reference sequence).

The chain combines TRBV15 with TRBJ1-5; tentative D call: TRBD1 (5 bases). CDR1 is LNHNV and CDR2 is YYDKDF in the germline V gene (reference sequence). V was trimmed by 3 bases and J by 3 bases, leaving 15 bases between them. The CDR3 contains 16 residues. The chain's CDR3 is CATSSPYRGDNQPQHF. The CDR3 bases are TGTGCCACCAGCAGCCCCTATAGGGGTGACAATCAGCCCCAGCATTTT.

The rearrangement links TRBV28 to TRBJ1-2; possibly TRBD1 for D (5 bases). Per germline, CDR1 MDHEN and CDR2 SYDVKM. Trimming removed 4 bases from V and 8 bases from J, with 14 bases in between. The length of the CDR3 is 13 residues. Here the CDR3 DNA reads TGTGCCAGCAGTTACGGGGGGACGGGCGGCTACACCTTC. This encodes CASSYGGTGGYTF.

This chain connects TRBV7-9 to TRBJ1-6; D remains unclear. The CDR3 totals 13 residues. Germline CDR1 and CDR2: SEHNR and FQNEAQ (reference sequence). Trimming removed 1 base from V and 8 bases from J, with 6 bases in between. The CDR3 nucleotides are TGTGCCAGCAGCTTAGGGGCAGATTCACCCCTCCACTTT. As protein: CASSLGADSPLHF.